This T cell receptor beta chain was captured by sequencing in a study of blood T cell repertoires in COVID-19. Authors' data handling: Quantification of nucleated cells was approximated via reference gene primer amplification. Method: immunoSEQ multiplex PCR; TCRdb's copy keeps in-frame clones and lacks some. V and J calls and clone size are as listed in that table; D and trimming were resolved from the DNA. Of under 300,000 clones listed, about 82% are singletons. The length of the CDR3 is 15 residues. V lost 4 bases to trimming and J lost 0 bases; unmatched junction nucleotides: 3. CDR1 is SGHRS, CDR2 YFSETQ, per germline.

The material sequenced was peripheral blood. The V and J genes are TRBV5-1 and TRBJ2-2, with 7 bases fitting TRBD1. The TCR sequence derives from a woman aged 60-75 years with active or convalescent COVID-19. CDR3 nucleotide sequence: TGCGCCAGCAGCAACGACAGGGCGAACACCGGGGAGCTGTTTTTT. Translated: CASSNDRANTGELFF.